This T cell receptor beta chain originates from a study of T cells in Graves' hyperthyroidism and ophthalmopathy. General study results and limits: In blood, most of the thyroid clonotypes expanded above 0.001 were also present. A 13 V-J signature model discriminated ophthalmopathy versus stable hyperthyroidism.

This CDR3 comprises 13 residues. Germline V gene lookup returns CDR1 SGHDN and CDR2 FVKESK. Trimming removed 4 bases from V and 8 bases from J, with 12 bases in between. RNA transcripts were the template for amplifying TCR beta CDR3 regions. HTBI primers were employed in a first-round RT-PCR of the TCR CDR3. MiXCR was run by TCRdb on the multiplex PCR reads, yielding one entry per CDR3 protein. This repertoire shows about 400,000 distinct CDR3 sequences, 15% to 18% found once; its top ten account for about a quarter. There are many counts of this clonotype. The antigen is undetermined. Fresh peripheral blood, 10 ml, was the source of the PBMCs.

The chain links TRBV14 to TRBJ2-1; D gene uncertain. Source material: blood. The TCR was taken from a young woman with Graves' hyperthyroidism that later progressed to Graves' ophthalmopathy. The CDR3 DNA sequence: TGTGCCAGCAGCCGAGGAATCGGGTATGAGCAGTTCTTC. This gives the protein CASSRGIGYEQFF.